This TCR beta chain was recorded in a study of T cells in Graves' hyperthyroidism and ophthalmopathy. CDR1 and CDR2 from the germline V gene are SQVTM and ANQGSEA. This CDR3 contains 14 residues. V lost 6 bases and J 6 bases, leaving 18 bases between the germline ends. It was RNA transcripts that yielded the amplified TCR beta CDR3 regions. The HTBI primer set drove a first-round RT-PCR of the TCR CDR3. TCRdb redid the calling of the multiplex PCR reads with MiXCR, one entry per CDR3 protein. The sample has roughly 650,000 distinct CDR3 sequences; about 16% are singletons. The table lists this clonotype with many counts.

Sequencing was done on a sample of blood. The J gene is TRBJ2-1, the V gene TRBV29-1; TRBD1 is a possible D gene (6 bases). The origin of this receptor is a woman in her forties with Graves' ophthalmopathy. The CDR3 protein is CSVGKQGIRNEQFF. DNA of the CDR3: TGCAGCGTAGGAAAACAGGGAATCCGCAATGAGCAGTTCTTC.